This TCR beta chain was obtained from a study of blood T cell repertoires in COVID-19. Study-wide background: Specimens from acute and convalescent COVID-19 originated in the United States, Italy and Spain. The cDNA or gDNA used as material had been derived from T cells, B-cell-depleted T cells, or PBMCs.

V was shortened by 6 bases and J by 7 bases, with 10 bases between the two germline ends. The CDR3 has 12 amino acids. The V gene's germline CDR1 is LGHDT and CDR2 YNNKEL (reference sequence). Source study methods: Amplification of reference gene primers was used by the study to estimate nucleated cell counts. Libraries were prepared by immunoSEQ multiplex PCR; TCRdb keeps only in-frame clonotypes and omits some of them. V and J calls and clone size are given by that table; D and trimming were obtained from the DNA. The table lists around 320,000 clones, 88% of them singletons. The sequenced material came from peripheral blood. The chain employs TRBV3-1 (or the pseudogene TRBV3-2) and TRBJ2-1; tentative D call: TRBD1 (6 bases). The receptor was isolated from a young woman who had recovered from COVID-19. The CDR3 protein is CASSSGVNEQFF. In DNA, the CDR3 is TGTGCCAGCAGTTCAGGGGTGAATGAGCAGTTCTTC.